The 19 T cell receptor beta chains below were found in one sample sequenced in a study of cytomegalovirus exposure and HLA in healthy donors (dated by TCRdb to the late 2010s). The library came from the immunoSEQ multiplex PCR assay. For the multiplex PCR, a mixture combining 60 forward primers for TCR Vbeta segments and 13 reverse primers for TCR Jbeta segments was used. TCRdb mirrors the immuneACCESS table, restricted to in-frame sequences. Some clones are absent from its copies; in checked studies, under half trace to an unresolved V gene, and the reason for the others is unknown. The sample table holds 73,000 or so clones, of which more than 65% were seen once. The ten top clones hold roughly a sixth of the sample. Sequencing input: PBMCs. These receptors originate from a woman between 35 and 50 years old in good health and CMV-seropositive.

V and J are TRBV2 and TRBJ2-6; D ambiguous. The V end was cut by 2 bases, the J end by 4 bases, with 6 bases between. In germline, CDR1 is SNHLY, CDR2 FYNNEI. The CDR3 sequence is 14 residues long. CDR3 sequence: CASSELAGANVLTF. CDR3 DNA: TGTGCCAGCAGTGAACTTGCGGGGGCCAACGTCCTGACTTTC.

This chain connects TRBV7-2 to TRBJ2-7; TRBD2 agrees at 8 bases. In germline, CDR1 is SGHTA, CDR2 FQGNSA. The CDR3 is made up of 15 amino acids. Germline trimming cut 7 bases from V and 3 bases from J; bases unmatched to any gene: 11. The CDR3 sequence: CASTLTLAGSYEQYF. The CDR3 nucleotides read TGTGCCAGCACGCTCACCTTAGCGGGAAGCTACGAGCAGTACTTC.

Written as DNA, the CDR3 is TGCGCCAGCAGCTTGGACATCGCCGGGGAGCTGTTTTTT. It translates to CASSLDIAGELFF. The V call is TRBV5-1, the J call TRBJ2-2; D gene uncertain. This CDR3 has 13 amino acids. The germline V and J ends were trimmed by 0 bases and 6 bases, with 6 bases remaining between them. Germline CDR1 and CDR2: SGHRS and YFSETQ.

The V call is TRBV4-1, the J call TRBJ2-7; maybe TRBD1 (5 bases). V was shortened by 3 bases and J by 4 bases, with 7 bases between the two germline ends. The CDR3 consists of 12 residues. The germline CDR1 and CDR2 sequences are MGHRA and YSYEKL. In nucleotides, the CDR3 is TGCGCCAGCAGCCAGGGGCGGTACGAGCAGTACTTC. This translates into CASSQGRYEQYF.

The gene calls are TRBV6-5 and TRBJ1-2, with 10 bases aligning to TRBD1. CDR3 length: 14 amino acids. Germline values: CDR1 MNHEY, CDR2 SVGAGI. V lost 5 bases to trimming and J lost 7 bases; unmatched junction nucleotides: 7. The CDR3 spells CASSAGQGYGGYTF. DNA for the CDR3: TGTGCCAGCAGTGCGGGACAGGGGTACGGTGGCTACACCTTC.

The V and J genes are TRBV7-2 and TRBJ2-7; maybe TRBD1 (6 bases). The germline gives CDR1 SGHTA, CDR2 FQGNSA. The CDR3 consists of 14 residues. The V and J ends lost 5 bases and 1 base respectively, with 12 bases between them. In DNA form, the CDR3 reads TGTGCCAGCAGCCCCCGAGGACAGTCCTACGAGCAGTACTTC. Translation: CASSPRGQSYEQYF.

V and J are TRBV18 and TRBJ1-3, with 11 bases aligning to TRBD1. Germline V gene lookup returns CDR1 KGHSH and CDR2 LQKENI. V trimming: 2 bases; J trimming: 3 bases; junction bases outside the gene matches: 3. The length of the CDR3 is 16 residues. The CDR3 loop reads CASSPWTGGIGNTIYF. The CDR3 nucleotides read TGTGCCAGCTCACCATGGACAGGGGGCATTGGAAACACCATATATTTT.

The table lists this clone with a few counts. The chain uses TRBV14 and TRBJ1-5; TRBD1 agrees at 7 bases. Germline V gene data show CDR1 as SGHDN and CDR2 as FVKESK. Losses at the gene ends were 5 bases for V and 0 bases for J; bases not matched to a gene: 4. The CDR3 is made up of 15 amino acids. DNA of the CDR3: TGTGCCAGCAGCGGACAGGTCCATAGCAATCAGCCCCAGCATTTT. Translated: CASSGQVHSNQPQHF.

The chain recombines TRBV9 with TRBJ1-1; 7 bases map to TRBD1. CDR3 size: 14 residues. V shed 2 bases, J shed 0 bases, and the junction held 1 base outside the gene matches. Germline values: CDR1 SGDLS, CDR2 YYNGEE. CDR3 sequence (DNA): TGTGCCAGCAGCGTGGGACAGATGAACACTGAAGCTTTCTTT. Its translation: CASSVGQMNTEAFF.

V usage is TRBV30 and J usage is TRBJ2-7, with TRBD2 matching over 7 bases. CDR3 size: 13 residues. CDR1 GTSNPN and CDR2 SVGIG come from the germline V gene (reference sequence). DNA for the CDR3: TGTGCTCAGACTGCAGGGACTAACTACGAGCAGTACTTC. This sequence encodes CAQTAGTNYEQYF.

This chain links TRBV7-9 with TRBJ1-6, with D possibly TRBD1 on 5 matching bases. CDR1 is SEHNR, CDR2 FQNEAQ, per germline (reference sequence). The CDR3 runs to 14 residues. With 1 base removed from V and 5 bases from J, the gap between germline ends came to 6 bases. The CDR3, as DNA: TGTGCCAGCAGCTTAGGGGGGGATAATTCACCCCTCCACTTT. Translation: CASSLGGDNSPLHF.

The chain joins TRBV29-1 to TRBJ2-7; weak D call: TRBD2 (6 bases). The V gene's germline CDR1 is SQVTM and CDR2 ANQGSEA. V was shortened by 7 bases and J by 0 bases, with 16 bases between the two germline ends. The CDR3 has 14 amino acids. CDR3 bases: TGCAGCGCCCGAGGCGCTAGCGCCTCCTACGAGCAGTACTTC. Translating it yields CSARGASASYEQYF.

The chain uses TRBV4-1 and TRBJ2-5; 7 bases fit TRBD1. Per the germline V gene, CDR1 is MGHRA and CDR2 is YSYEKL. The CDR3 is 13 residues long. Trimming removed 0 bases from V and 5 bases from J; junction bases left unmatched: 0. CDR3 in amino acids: CASSQDRGETQYF. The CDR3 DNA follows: TGCGCCAGCAGCCAAGACAGGGGGGAGACCCAGTACTTC.

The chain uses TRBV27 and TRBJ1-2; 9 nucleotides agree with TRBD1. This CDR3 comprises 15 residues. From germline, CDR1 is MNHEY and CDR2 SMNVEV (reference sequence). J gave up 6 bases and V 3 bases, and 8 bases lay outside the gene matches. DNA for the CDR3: TGTGCCAGCAGTTTCGGGATCGGGACAGGGCATGGCTACACCTTC. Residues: CASSFGIGTGHGYTF.

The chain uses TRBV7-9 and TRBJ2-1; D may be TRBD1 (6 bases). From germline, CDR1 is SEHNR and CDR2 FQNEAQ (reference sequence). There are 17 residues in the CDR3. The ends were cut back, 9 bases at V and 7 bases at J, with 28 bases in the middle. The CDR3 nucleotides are TGTGCCAGGACAACAGGGTTTTTAAGCGCGCTCAAGAATGAGCAGTTCTTC. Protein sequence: CARTTGFLSALKNEQFF.

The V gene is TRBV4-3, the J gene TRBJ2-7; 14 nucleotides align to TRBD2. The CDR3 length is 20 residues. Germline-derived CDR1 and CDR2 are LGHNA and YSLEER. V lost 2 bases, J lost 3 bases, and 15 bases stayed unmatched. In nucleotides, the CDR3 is TGCGCCAGCAGCCAAAATATAGGACTAGCGGGAGGCCCCGAGAACTACGAGCAGTACTTC. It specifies CASSQNIGLAGGPENYEQYF.

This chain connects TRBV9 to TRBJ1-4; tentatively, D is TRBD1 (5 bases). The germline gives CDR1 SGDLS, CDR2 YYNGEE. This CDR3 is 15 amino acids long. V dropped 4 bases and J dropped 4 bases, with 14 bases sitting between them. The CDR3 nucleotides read TGTGCCAGCAGCCCGAGGGCGGGGGATAATGAAAAACTGTTTTTT. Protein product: CASSPRAGDNEKLFF.

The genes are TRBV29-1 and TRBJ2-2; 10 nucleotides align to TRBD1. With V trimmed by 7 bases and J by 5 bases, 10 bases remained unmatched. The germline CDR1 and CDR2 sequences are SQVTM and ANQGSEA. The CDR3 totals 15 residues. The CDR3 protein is CSGRQGALSTGELFF. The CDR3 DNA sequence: TGCAGCGGTCGACAGGGGGCCTTGTCTACCGGGGAGCTGTTTTTT.

In DNA, the CDR3 is TGTGCCAGCAGTGTGACAGTAAACTACGAGCAGTACTTC. It encodes CASSVTVNYEQYF. The gene calls are TRBV27 and TRBJ2-7; the D gene is possibly TRBD1 (5 bases). Germline assignment: CDR1 MNHEY and CDR2 SMNVEV (reference sequence). CDR3 length equals 13 residues. V was clipped by 5 bases and J by 3 bases, with 11 bases between them.